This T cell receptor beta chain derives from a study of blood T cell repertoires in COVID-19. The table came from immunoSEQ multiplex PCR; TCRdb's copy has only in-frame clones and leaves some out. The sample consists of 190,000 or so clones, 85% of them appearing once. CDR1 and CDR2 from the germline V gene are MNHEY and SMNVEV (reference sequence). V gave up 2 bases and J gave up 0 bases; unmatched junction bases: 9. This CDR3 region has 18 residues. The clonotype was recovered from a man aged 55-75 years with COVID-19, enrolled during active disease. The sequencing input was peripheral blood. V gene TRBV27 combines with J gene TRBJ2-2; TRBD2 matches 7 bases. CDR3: CASSLGRGRGANTGELFF. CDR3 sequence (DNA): TGTGCCAGCAGTTTAGGTAGGGGCCGGGGGGCGAACACCGGGGAGCTGTTTTTT.